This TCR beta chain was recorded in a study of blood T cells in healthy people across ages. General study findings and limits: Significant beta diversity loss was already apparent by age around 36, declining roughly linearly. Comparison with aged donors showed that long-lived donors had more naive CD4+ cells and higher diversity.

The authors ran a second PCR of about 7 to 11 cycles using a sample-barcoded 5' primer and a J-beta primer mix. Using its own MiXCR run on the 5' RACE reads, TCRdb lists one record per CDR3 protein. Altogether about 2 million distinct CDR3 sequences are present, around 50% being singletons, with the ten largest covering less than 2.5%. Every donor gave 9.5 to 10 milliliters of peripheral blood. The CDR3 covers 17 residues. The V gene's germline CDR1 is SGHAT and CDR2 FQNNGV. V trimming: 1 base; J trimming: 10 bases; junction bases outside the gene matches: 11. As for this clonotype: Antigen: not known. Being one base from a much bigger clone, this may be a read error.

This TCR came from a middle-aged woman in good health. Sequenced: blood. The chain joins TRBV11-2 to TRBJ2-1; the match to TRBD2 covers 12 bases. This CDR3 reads CASSLASGGAGVMEQFF. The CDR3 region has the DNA TGTGCCAGCAGCTTAGCTAGCGGGGGGGCCGGAGTCATGGAGCAGTTCTTC.